A single sample gave rise to the 3 T cell receptor beta chains below, sequenced in a study of T cells in Graves' hyperthyroidism and ophthalmopathy. Authors of the study amplified TCR beta CDR3 regions from RNA transcripts. A first-round RT-PCR of the TCR CDR3 used the HTBI primer set. Each CDR3 protein is one row after TCRdb ran MiXCR on the multiplex PCR reads. The table records about 720,000 distinct CDR3 sequences, roughly 15% of them present only once. Sample: blood. All receptors derive from a man younger than 35 with Graves' hyperthyroidism.

This clonotype was seen repeatedly, ten times or more. The chain employs TRBV15 and TRBJ2-3, with 10 bases aligning to TRBD2. The length of the CDR3 is 18 residues. The germline CDR1 and CDR2 sequences are LNHNV and YYDKDF (reference sequence). J was trimmed by 0 bases and V by 0 bases; bases with no gene match: 6. CDR3 in DNA: TGTGCCACCAGCAGAGAAGCGGGAGGGCTCATTAGCACAGATACGCAGTATTTT. Its protein is CATSREAGGLISTDTQYF.

The rearrangement uses TRBV28 and TRBJ1-5; TRBD1 matches at 10 bases. V was clipped by 2 bases and J by 0 bases; unmatched bases: 4. CDR3 length equals 17 residues. The V gene's germline CDR1 is MDHEN and CDR2 SYDVKM. The CDR3 sequence: CASSLGTGDNSNQPQHF. Here the CDR3 DNA reads TGTGCCAGCAGTTTAGGGACAGGGGACAATAGCAATCAGCCCCAGCATTTT.

This clonotype was counted only a few times. This rearrangement joins TRBV2 to TRBJ2-1, with 7 bases identical to TRBD2. CDR1 SNHLY and CDR2 FYNNEI come from the germline V gene. V lost 5 bases to trimming and J lost 0 bases; unmatched junction nucleotides: 10. This CDR3 has 17 residues. CDR3 in DNA: TGTGCCAGCAGTTTATTGTTGGGGGGGAGCTCCTACAATGAGCAGTTCTTC. Amino acids: CASSLLLGGSSYNEQFF.